The rows below give T cell receptor beta chains drawn from one sample of a study of T cells in Graves' hyperthyroidism and ophthalmopathy. TCRdb used MiXCR to reprocess the multiplex PCR reads, holding one entry per CDR3 protein. Of about 300,000 distinct CDR3 sequences listed, 16% are singletons. Material for sequencing was blood. Source of these receptors: a man aged 25 to 40 with Graves' hyperthyroidism. Each CDR3 is given with its conserved first and last residue. The order of the fields is V gene, J gene, CDR3 protein.

>TRBV3-1|TRBJ2-3
CASSQDLAADTQYF
>TRBV7-6|TRBJ2-3
CASSGVLAGGGTDTQYF
>TRBV9|TRBJ2-3
CASSVASSLGADTQYF
>TRBV20-1|TRBJ2-7
CSARDPDPRDWGYTFPYEQYF
>TRBV27|TRBJ1-2
CASSESRRYGYTF
>TRBV15|TRBJ2-5
CATSRDGSSGQETQYF
>TRBV10-3|TRBJ1-1
CAISERGGTEAFF
>TRBV28|TRBJ2-2
CASSRMTANTGELFF
>TRBV3-1|TRBJ1-1
CASSQAQKAFF
>TRBV6-1|TRBJ1-1
CASIPQGGNTEAFF
>TRBV5-1|TRBJ2-3
CASSLTGTTDTQYF
>TRBV7-9|TRBJ2-2
CASSPTSGRGTGELFF
>TRBV11-2|TRBJ2-2
CASSEPGQGYTGELFF
>TRBV7-9|TRBJ2-2
CASSLDGASRELFF
>TRBV28|TRBJ1-4
CASSQVTNEKLFF
>TRBV11-3|TRBJ2-1
CASSLATGGDSSYNEQFF
>TRBV19|TRBJ1-1
CASSMTEYTEAFF
>TRBV19|TRBJ2-7
CASSRVRTSGEEQYF
>TRBV5-1|TRBJ1-1
CASSLRPANTEAFF
>TRBV11-2|TRBJ2-1
CASSLGAAQQFF
>TRBV9|TRBJ1-4
CASSVEEEGLGEKLFF
>TRBV3-1|TRBJ2-1
CASSLRVEQFF
>TRBV19|TRBJ1-1
CASSISLLPRNTEAFF
>TRBV6-2/TRBV6-3|TRBJ2-7
CASSYLKSGRASTYEQYF
>TRBV19|TRBJ1-4
CASSTSDAPPNEKLFF
>TRBV5-1|TRBJ2-7
CASSSGLAPYEQYF
>TRBV11-2|TRBJ2-3
CASSFRGRTSGYTDTQYF
>TRBV20-1|TRBJ1-1
CSARERSNTEAFF
>TRBV27|TRBJ2-1
CASSLNGANEQFF
>TRBV5-6|TRBJ2-7
CASSLAPAGRSSYEQYF
>TRBV28|TRBJ1-4
CASSPPGATNEKLFF
>TRBV20-1|TRBJ1-6
CSAREKHPGQGGSPLHF
>TRBV5-1|TRBJ1-3
CASSDPGAGNTIYF
>TRBV28|TRBJ2-5
CASFKSTEEETQYF
>TRBV12-3/TRBV12-4|TRBJ1-2
CASSFGRPNYGYTF
>TRBV20-1|TRBJ2-7
CSARDIVGSYEQYF
>TRBV10-3|TRBJ2-1
CASRSSGNEQFF
>TRBV5-1|TRBJ2-2
CASSLAGQGAGELFF
>TRBV2|TRBJ1-4
CASSEQGADEKLFF
>TRBV19|TRBJ2-3
CASSTRGAGGTDTQYF
>TRBV29-1|TRBJ1-1
CSVSNGRGTEAFF
>TRBV20-1|TRBJ1-1
CSARNFRGRIDKAFF
>TRBV6-2/TRBV6-3|TRBJ1-1
CASSYSGATGKYKAFF
>TRBV6-1|TRBJ1-1
CASSEGVRDRAFF
>TRBV28|TRBJ1-1
CASSLWTGALFF
>TRBV18|TRBJ2-5
CASSQYRGNQETQNF
>TRBV7-9|TRBJ2-1
CASSFYTDNEQFF
>TRBV29-1|TRBJ2-5
CSVGQGAGETQYF
>TRBV6-1|TRBJ2-2
CASTLSQGIPGELFF